These T cell receptor beta chains were read from a single sample in a study of cytomegalovirus exposure and HLA in healthy donors. The assay was immunoSEQ multiplex PCR, and TCRdb's table has in-frame clones only and misses some. The data contain 130,000 to 150,000 clones, about 73% of them singletons. Sequenced input: PBMCs. The receptors derive from a man aged 40-49 years in good health and CMV-seropositive. The CDR3 runs from the conserved cysteine through the conserved F or W. Each record gives: J gene, D gene, clone size, V gene, CDR3 protein, CDR3 DNA. The D gene is left open where the match is weak. Expanded clones are given a class, and other clones once, few, many or no size at all.

j_call: TRBJ2-2; d_call: .; clone_size: once; v_call: TRBV27; cdr3_aa: CASSQGSGELFF; cdr3_nt: TGTGCCAGCAGTCAGGGGTCCGGGGAGCTGTTTTTT
j_call: TRBJ2-1; d_call: TRBD2; clone_size: .; v_call: TRBV14; cdr3_aa: CASSQTSGRAYNEQFF; cdr3_nt: TGTGCCAGCAGCCAGACTAGCGGGAGGGCCTACAATGAGCAGTTCTTC
j_call: TRBJ1-1; d_call: .; clone_size: .; v_call: TRBV5-1; cdr3_aa: CASSFGVAGNTEAFF; cdr3_nt: TGCGCCAGCAGCTTCGGGGTCGCGGGGAACACTGAAGCTTTCTTT
j_call: TRBJ2-7; d_call: .; clone_size: .; v_call: TRBV5-6; cdr3_aa: CASSLSRYFYEQYF; cdr3_nt: TGTGCCAGCAGCTTGTCACGGTATTTCTACGAGCAGTACTTC
j_call: TRBJ2-2; d_call: TRBD2; clone_size: .; v_call: TRBV6-1; cdr3_aa: CASSEGLARELFF; cdr3_nt: TGTGCCAGCAGTGAGGGACTAGCGAGGGAGCTGTTTTTT
j_call: TRBJ2-7; d_call: TRBD2; clone_size: .; v_call: TRBV5-6; cdr3_aa: CASSFGLAGVEQYF; cdr3_nt: TGTGCCAGCAGCTTTGGACTAGCGGGAGTCGAGCAGTACTTC
j_call: TRBJ2-7; d_call: TRBD2; clone_size: .; v_call: TRBV7-2; cdr3_aa: CASSISHASGGTYEQYF; cdr3_nt: TGTGCCAGCAGTATCTCCCATGCAAGCGGGGGGACCTACGAGCAGTACTTC
j_call: TRBJ1-5; d_call: .; clone_size: once; v_call: TRBV6-5; cdr3_aa: CASGDDSINNQPQHF; cdr3_nt: TGTGCCAGCGGAGATGACAGCATAAACAATCAGCCCCAGCATTTT
j_call: TRBJ2-3; d_call: TRBD2; clone_size: .; v_call: TRBV5-4; cdr3_aa: CASRPGLAAWGGDTQYF; cdr3_nt: TGTGCCAGCAGGCCGGGACTAGCGGCCTGGGGTGGAGATACGCAGTATTTT
j_call: TRBJ2-5; d_call: TRBD2; clone_size: few; v_call: TRBV9; cdr3_aa: CASSSGTSGGQETQYF; cdr3_nt: TGTGCCAGCAGCAGCGGGACTAGCGGGGGGCAAGAGACCCAGTACTTC
j_call: TRBJ2-7; d_call: TRBD1; clone_size: .; v_call: TRBV5-5; cdr3_aa: CASSPRQGTYEQYF; cdr3_nt: TGTGCCAGCAGCCCTAGACAGGGAACCTACGAGCAGTACTTC
j_call: TRBJ2-1; d_call: TRBD2; clone_size: .; v_call: TRBV30; cdr3_aa: CAWSLAGVIGEQFF; cdr3_nt: TGTGCCTGGAGCCTAGCGGGAGTTATCGGTGAGCAGTTCTTC
j_call: TRBJ2-3; d_call: TRBD2; clone_size: .; v_call: TRBV9; cdr3_aa: CASSLRLAGGTDTQYF; cdr3_nt: TGTGCCAGCAGCCTCCGGCTAGCGGGAGGAACAGATACGCAGTATTTT
j_call: TRBJ1-2; d_call: .; clone_size: .; v_call: TRBV29-1; cdr3_aa: CSVETTPYGYTF; cdr3_nt: TGCAGCGTTGAGACAACCCCCTATGGCTACACCTTC
j_call: TRBJ1-2; d_call: .; clone_size: few; v_call: TRBV28; cdr3_aa: CASSRLKPDYGYTF; cdr3_nt: TGTGCCAGCAGTAGACTGAAGCCCGACTATGGCTACACCTTC
j_call: TRBJ2-7; d_call: .; clone_size: once; v_call: TRBV4-2; cdr3_aa: CASSAPQVPYSEQYF; cdr3_nt: TGTGCCAGCAGCGCACCGCAAGTCCCCTACAGCGAGCAGTACTTC
j_call: TRBJ2-7; d_call: TRBD2; clone_size: .; v_call: TRBV14; cdr3_aa: CASSLWTSGMNEQYF; cdr3_nt: TGTGCCAGCAGCCTTTGGACTAGCGGGATGAACGAGCAGTACTTC
j_call: TRBJ2-2; d_call: TRBD2; clone_size: .; v_call: TRBV7-9; cdr3_aa: CSSSWEGNGELFF; cdr3_nt: TGTTCCAGCAGCTGGGAGGGGAACGGGGAGCTGTTTTTT
j_call: TRBJ1-2; d_call: .; clone_size: .; v_call: TRBV27; cdr3_aa: CASSSIGGRGYTF; cdr3_nt: TGTGCCAGCAGTTCCATAGGAGGGAGAGGCTACACCTTC
j_call: TRBJ2-1; d_call: TRBD2; clone_size: .; v_call: TRBV27; cdr3_aa: CASSPRTSGSDEQFF; cdr3_nt: TGTGCCAGCAGTCCCCGGACTAGCGGGAGCGATGAGCAGTTCTTC
j_call: TRBJ1-1; d_call: .; clone_size: once; v_call: TRBV7-3; cdr3_aa: CASSSQGNTEAFF; cdr3_nt: TGTGCCAGCAGCTCACAGGGGAACACTGAAGCTTTCTTT
j_call: TRBJ2-1; d_call: TRBD2; clone_size: .; v_call: TRBV5-1; cdr3_aa: CASSLVTSGRALEQFF; cdr3_nt: TGCGCCAGCAGCTTGGTGACTAGCGGGAGGGCCCTTGAGCAGTTCTTC
j_call: TRBJ2-3; d_call: TRBD2; clone_size: .; v_call: TRBV13; cdr3_aa: CASSPRTSVYTDTQYF; cdr3_nt: TGTGCCAGCAGCCCGCGGACTAGCGTCTACACAGATACGCAGTATTTT
j_call: TRBJ1-4; d_call: .; clone_size: .; v_call: TRBV2; cdr3_aa: CASSAQGLGEKLFF; cdr3_nt: TGTGCCAGCAGTGCACAGGGTTTAGGTGAAAAACTGTTTTTT
j_call: TRBJ2-1; d_call: TRBD2; clone_size: .; v_call: TRBV9; cdr3_aa: CASSVVSGRSHNEQFF; cdr3_nt: TGTGCCAGCAGCGTAGTGAGCGGGAGGTCCCACAATGAGCAGTTCTTC
j_call: TRBJ2-1; d_call: TRBD2; clone_size: .; v_call: TRBV7-2; cdr3_aa: CASSLRGLAGEEQFF; cdr3_nt: TGTGCCAGCAGCTTACGGGGACTAGCGGGAGAAGAGCAGTTCTTC
j_call: TRBJ1-4; d_call: TRBD1; clone_size: .; v_call: TRBV4-1; cdr3_aa: CASSHRTGSPTNEKLFF; cdr3_nt: TGCGCCAGCAGCCATCGGACAGGATCTCCAACTAATGAAAAACTGTTTTTT
j_call: TRBJ2-3; d_call: TRBD2; clone_size: .; v_call: TRBV10-2; cdr3_aa: CASSGTSGRRVADTQYF; cdr3_nt: TGCGCCAGCAGTGGGACTAGCGGGAGGAGGGTAGCAGATACGCAGTATTTT
j_call: TRBJ2-7; d_call: .; clone_size: .; v_call: TRBV2; cdr3_aa: CAVTSGYEQYF; cdr3_nt: TGTGCCGTTACATCGGGTTACGAGCAGTACTTC
j_call: TRBJ1-6; d_call: .; clone_size: once; v_call: TRBV7-3; cdr3_aa: CASSLAGLNSPLHF; cdr3_nt: TGTGCCAGCAGCCTCGCAGGGCTTAATTCACCCCTCCACTTT
j_call: TRBJ2-2; d_call: .; clone_size: .; v_call: TRBV19; cdr3_aa: CASTFRELNTGELFF; cdr3_nt: TGTGCCAGTACCTTCCGGGAGCTGAACACCGGGGAGCTGTTTTTT
j_call: TRBJ2-7; d_call: TRBD1; clone_size: .; v_call: TRBV11-2; cdr3_aa: CASRRQGYESYEQYF; cdr3_nt: TGTGCCAGCAGGCGACAGGGCTACGAGTCCTACGAGCAGTACTTC
j_call: TRBJ1-6; d_call: .; clone_size: .; v_call: TRBV28; cdr3_aa: CASSPTGTVYNSPLHF; cdr3_nt: TGTGCCAGCAGTCCGACAGGCACCGTTTACAATTCACCCCTCCACTTT
j_call: TRBJ2-1; d_call: TRBD2; clone_size: .; v_call: TRBV6-5; cdr3_aa: CASSYLRTSGRNEQFF; cdr3_nt: TGTGCCAGCAGTTACTTGAGGACTAGCGGGAGGAATGAGCAGTTCTTC
j_call: TRBJ1-5; d_call: .; clone_size: .; v_call: TRBV30; cdr3_aa: CAWSPNGGRPQHF; cdr3_nt: TGTGCCTGGAGCCCAAACGGGGGTCGGCCCCAGCATTTT
j_call: TRBJ1-1; d_call: TRBD1; clone_size: .; v_call: TRBV28; cdr3_aa: CASKVQGGSEAFF; cdr3_nt: TGTGCCAGCAAGGTGCAGGGGGGCTCCGAAGCTTTCTTT
j_call: TRBJ2-5; d_call: TRBD2; clone_size: .; v_call: TRBV25-1; cdr3_aa: CASLDGTTQETQYF; cdr3_nt: TGCGCCAGCTTAGACGGGACTACACAAGAGACCCAGTACTTC